This TCR beta chain was retrieved from a study of CD8+CD57+ T cells in acquired aplastic anemia (dated by TCRdb to 2016 to 2019). In the study overall: A mean of about 3.2 ug of DNA, ranging from roughly 0.19 to 30 ug, was extracted from sorted CD4+ and CD8+ cells. Mean read counts for healthy donor samples were around 10 million for CD4+ cells and roughly 12 million for CD8+ cells. The research as a whole found: Between patients and healthy controls, no significant difference in CD8+ Simpson's diversity was found (P=0.060). Some 30 CD8+ CDR3 sequences were shared between patients and controls but appeared highly expressed in patients and within their immunodominant clones.

TCR beta VDJ combination and CDR3 sequence profiling used genomic DNA as the template. An Illumina HiSeq 2000 was used for TCR repertoire sequencing. The study's processing was this. TRBV/TRBJ rearrangement plots, CDR3 size and DJ length profiles, and Simpson's diversity index were used to evaluate the repertoires. The immunodominant clone was defined as the most abundant DNA sequence in deep sequencing data. CDR3 amino acid sequences were screened for sharing across subjects and were compared with published repertoires and the VDJdb database. TCRdb redid the processing of the public reads, applying fastp at Q25 and MiXCR, and retained in-frame beta chains. Merged by CDR3 protein, the rows form single entries marked with the most common genes and DNA. Here the V and J calls rest on TCRdb's processing, not on the authors' analysis. The sample yields about 210,000 distinct CDR3 sequences; 60% to 65% were counted once. In total, the top ten clones hold 25% to 30% of the sample.

Worth noting for this clonotype: This receptor's antigen is unknown. It has no much larger one-base neighbor in the sample; base qualities were not kept.

The study deep-sequenced TCR repertoires of sorted CD4+ and CD8+ blood T cells from severe aplastic anemia patients and healthy subjects. Ficoll-Paque density gradient centrifugation was used to isolate peripheral blood mononuclear cells. Before DNA extraction, CD4+ and CD8+ T cells were sorted with FACS or magnetic beads. From the germline V gene, CDR1 is SGHTA and CDR2 is FQGTGA. The CDR3 measures 14 amino acids from cysteine to phenylalanine. Solely the CDR3 DNA is kept, with 42 bases framed from the first base. Between the V and J ends, shortened by 6 bases and 1 base respectively, the junction contains 13 bases.

The rearranged chain carries TRBV7-3 and TRBJ2-7; the D gene could be TRBD1 or TRBD2, each one agreeing over 5 bases. Input material: sorted CD4+, CD8+, or CD8+CD57+ T cells (not recorded which) from PBMCs. The clonotype was recovered from a human donor in good health. The CDR3 corresponds to CASSARGHSYEQYF. In nucleotide form, the sequence is TGTGCCAGCAGTGCGAGGGGTCATTCCTACGAGCAGTACTTC.